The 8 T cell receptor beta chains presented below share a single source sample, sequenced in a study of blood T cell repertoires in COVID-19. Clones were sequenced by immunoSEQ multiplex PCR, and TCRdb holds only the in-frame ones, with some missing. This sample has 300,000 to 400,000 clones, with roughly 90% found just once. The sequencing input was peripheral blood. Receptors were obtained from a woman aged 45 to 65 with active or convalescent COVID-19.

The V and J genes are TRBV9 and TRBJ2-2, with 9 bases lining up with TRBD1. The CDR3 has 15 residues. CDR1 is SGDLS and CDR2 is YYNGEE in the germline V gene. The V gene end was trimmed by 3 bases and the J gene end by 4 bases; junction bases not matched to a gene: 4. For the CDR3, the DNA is TGTGCCAGCAGCGCCGGACAGGGGACCACCGGGGAGCTGTTTTTT. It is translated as CASSAGQGTTGELFF. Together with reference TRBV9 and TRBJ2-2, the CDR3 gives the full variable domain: DSGVTQTPKHLITATGQRVTLRCSPRSGDLSVYWYQQSLDQGLQFLIQYYNGEERAKGNILERFSAQQFPDLHSELNLSSLELGDSALYFCASSAGQGTTGELFFGEGSRLTVL.

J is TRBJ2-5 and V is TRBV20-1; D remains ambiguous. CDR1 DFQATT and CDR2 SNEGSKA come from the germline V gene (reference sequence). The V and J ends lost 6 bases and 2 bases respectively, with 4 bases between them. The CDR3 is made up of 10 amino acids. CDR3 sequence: CSARQETQYF. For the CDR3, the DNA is TGCAGTGCGCGACAAGAGACCCAGTACTTC.

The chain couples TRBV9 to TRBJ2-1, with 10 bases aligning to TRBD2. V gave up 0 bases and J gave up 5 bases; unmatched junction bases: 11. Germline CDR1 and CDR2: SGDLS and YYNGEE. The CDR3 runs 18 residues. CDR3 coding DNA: TGTGCCAGCAGCGTAGGTCTAGCGGGAGTTCGCAGAAACAATGAGCAGTTCTTC. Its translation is CASSVGLAGVRRNNEQFF.

In DNA, the CDR3 is TGTGCCAGCAGTACAACCAGGGGTTCCTACGAGCAGTACTTC. Protein sequence: CASSTTRGSYEQYF. The V and J genes are TRBV6-5 and TRBJ2-7, with TRBD1 as a possible D gene (6 bases). The CDR3 runs 14 residues. The germline V and J ends were trimmed by 5 bases and 1 base, with 12 bases remaining between them. Germline CDR1 reads MNHEY; CDR2 reads SVGAGI.

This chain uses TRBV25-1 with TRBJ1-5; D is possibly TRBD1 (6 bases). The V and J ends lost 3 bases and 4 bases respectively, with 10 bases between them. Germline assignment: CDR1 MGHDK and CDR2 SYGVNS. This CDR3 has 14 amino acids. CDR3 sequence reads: CASSDRTGNQPQHF. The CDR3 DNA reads TGTGCCAGCAGTGACCGAACAGGGAATCAGCCCCAGCATTTT.

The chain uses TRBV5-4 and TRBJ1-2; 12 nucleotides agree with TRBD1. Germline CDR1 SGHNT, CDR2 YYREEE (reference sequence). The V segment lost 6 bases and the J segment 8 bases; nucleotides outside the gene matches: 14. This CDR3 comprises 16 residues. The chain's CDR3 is CASTDPKGQGAQGYTF. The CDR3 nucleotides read TGTGCCAGCACCGACCCCAAGGGACAGGGGGCGCAGGGCTACACCTTC. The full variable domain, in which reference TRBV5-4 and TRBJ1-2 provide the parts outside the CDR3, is ETGVTQSPTHLIKTRGQQVTLRCSSQSGHNTVSWYQQALGQGPQFIFQYYREEENGRGNFPPRFSGLQFPNYSSELNVNALELDDSALYLCASTDPKGQGAQGYTFGSGTRLTVV.

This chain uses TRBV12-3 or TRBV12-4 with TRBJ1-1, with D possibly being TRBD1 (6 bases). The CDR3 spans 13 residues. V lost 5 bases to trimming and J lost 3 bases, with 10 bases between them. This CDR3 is CASSINRDTEAFF. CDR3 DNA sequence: TGTGCCAGCAGTATTAACAGGGACACTGAAGCTTTCTTT.

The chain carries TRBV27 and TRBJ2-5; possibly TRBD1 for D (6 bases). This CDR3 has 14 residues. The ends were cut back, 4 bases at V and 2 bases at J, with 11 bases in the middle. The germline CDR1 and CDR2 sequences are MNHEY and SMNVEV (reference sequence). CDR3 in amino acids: CASSSLRGQETQYF. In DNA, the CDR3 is TGTGCCAGCAGTTCCCTTAGGGGGCAAGAGACCCAGTACTTC.